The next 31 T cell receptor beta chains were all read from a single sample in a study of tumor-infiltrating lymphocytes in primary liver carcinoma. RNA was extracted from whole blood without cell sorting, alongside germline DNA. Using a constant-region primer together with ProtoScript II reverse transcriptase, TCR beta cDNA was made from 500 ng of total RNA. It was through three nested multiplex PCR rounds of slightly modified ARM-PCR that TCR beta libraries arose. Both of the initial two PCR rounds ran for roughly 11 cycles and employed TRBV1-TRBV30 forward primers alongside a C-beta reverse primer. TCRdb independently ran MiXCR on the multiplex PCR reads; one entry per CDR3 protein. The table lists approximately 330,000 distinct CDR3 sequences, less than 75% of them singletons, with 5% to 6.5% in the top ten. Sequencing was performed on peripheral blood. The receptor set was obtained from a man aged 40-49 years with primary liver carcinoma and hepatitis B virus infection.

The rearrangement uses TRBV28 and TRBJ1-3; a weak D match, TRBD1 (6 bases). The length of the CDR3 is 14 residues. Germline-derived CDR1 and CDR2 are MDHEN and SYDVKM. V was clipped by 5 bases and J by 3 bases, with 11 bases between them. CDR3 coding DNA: TGTGCCAGCAGTACAGGGCCCGTTGGAAACACCATATATTTT. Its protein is CASSTGPVGNTIYF.

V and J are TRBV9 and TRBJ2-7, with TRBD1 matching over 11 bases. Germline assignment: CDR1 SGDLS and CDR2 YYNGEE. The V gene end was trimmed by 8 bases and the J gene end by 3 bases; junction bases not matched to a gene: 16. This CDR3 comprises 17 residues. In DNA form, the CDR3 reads TGTGCCAGAAGCCCCGCTGGAGGGACAGGGGGATGCTACGAGCAGTACTTC. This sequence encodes CARSPAGGTGGCYEQYF.

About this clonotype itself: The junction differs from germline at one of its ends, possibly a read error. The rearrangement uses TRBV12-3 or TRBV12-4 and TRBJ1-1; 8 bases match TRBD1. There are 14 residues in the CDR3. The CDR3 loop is CAISLGQGWTEAFF. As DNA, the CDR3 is TGTGCCATCAGTCTAGGACAGGGTTGGACTGAAGCTTTCTTT.

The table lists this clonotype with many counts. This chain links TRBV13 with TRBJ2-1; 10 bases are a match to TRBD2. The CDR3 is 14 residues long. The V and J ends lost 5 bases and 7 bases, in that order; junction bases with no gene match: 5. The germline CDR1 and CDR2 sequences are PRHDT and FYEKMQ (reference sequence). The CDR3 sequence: CASSTEAGGNEQFF. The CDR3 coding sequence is TGTGCCAGCAGCACAGAAGCGGGAGGGAATGAGCAGTTCTTC.

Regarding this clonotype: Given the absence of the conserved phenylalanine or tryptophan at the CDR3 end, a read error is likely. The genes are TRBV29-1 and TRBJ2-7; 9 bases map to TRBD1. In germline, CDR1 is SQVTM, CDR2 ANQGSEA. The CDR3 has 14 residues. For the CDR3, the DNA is TGCAGCGTTCAACCGGGACAGGGAGCCTACGAACAGTACTTA. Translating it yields CSVQPGQGAYEQYL.

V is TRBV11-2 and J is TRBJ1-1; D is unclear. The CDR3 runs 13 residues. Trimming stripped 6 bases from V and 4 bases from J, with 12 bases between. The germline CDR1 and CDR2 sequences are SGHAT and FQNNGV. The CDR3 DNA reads TGTGCCAGCAGTTATTCAGAGAGCACTGAAGCTTTCTTT. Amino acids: CASSYSESTEAFF.

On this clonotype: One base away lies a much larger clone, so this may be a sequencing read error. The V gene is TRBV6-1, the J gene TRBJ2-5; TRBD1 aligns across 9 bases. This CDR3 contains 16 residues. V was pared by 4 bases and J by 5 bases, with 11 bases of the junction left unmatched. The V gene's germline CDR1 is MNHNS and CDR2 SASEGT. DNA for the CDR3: TGTGCCAGCAGTGCCTCGACAGGGGGAGGACATGAGACCCAGTACTTC. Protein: CASSASTGGGHETQYF.

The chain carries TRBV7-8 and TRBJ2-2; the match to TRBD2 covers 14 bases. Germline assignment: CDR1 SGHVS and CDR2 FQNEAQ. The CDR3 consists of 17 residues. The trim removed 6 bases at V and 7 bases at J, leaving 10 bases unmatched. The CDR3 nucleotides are TGTGCCAGCAGTAAGGGGACTAGCGGGAGAAGGGTCGGGGAGCTGTTTTTT. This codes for CASSKGTSGRRVGELFF.

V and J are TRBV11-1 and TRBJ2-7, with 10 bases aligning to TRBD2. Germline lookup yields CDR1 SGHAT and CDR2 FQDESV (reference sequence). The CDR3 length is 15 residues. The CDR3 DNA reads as TGTTTCAGCAGCCACCGGACTAGCGGAGTAGGGGAGCAGTACTTC. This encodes CFSSHRTSGVGEQYF.

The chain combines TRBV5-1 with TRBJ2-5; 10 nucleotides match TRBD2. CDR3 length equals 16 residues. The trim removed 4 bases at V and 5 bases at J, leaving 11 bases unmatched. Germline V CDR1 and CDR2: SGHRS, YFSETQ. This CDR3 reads CASSPVPSGSGETQYF. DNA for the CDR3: TGCGCCAGCAGCCCTGTTCCTAGCGGGAGTGGCGAGACCCAGTACTTC.

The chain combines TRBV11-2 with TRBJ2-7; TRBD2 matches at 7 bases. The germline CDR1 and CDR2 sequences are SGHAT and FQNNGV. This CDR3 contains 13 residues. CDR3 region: CAGRPGLLNEQYF. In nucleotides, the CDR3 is TGTGCGGGCAGGCCGGGACTACTCAACGAGCAGTACTTC.

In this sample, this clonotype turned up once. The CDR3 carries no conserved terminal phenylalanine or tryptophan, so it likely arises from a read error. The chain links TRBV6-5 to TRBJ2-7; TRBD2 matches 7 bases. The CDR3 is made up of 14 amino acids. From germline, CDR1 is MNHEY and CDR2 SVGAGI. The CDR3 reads CASSYAGVAYEQYL. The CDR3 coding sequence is TGTGCCAGCAGTTACGCGGGGGTAGCCTACGAACAGTACCTC.

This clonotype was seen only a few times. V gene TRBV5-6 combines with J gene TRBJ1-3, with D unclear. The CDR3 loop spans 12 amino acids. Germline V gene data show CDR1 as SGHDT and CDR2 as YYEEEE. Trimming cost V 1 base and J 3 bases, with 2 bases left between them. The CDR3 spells CASSLNGNTIYF. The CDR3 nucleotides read TGTGCCAGCAGCTTGAATGGAAACACCATATATTTT.

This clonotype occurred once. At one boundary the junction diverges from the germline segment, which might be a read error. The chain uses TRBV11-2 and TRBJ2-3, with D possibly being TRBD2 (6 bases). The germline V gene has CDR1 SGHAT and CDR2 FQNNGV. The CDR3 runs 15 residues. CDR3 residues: CASRRTGTGGDTRYF. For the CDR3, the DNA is TGTGCCAGCAGGCGGACCGGGACTGGAGGGGATACGCGGTATTTT.

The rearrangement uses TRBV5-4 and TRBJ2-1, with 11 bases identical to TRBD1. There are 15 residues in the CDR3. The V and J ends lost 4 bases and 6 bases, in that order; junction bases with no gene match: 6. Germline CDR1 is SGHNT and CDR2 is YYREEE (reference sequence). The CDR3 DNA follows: TGTGCCAGCAGCGAAACTGGGACAGGGGGCAATGAGCAGTTCTTC. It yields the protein CASSETGTGGNEQFF. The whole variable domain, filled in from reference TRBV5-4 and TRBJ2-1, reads ETGVTQSPTHLIKTRGQQVTLRCSSQSGHNTVSWYQQALGQGPQFIFQYYREEENGRGNFPPRFSGLQFPNYSSELNVNALELDDSALYLCASSETGTGGNEQFFGPGTRLTVL.

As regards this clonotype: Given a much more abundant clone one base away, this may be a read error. CDR3 coding DNA: TGTGCCAGCAGCTTAGTGGGACCTGGCTACGAGGAGTACTTC. It codes for CASSLVGPGYEEYF. The genes are TRBV7-9 and TRBJ2-7; D assignment may be TRBD1 or TRBD2 (5 bases each). The CDR3 extends over 14 amino acids. Per the germline V gene, CDR1 is SEHNR and CDR2 is FQNEAQ (reference sequence).

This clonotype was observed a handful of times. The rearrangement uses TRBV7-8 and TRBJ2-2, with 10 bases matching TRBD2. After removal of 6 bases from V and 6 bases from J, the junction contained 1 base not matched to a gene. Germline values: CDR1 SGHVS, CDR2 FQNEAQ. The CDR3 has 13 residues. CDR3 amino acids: CASRGTSAGELFF. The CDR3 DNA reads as TGTGCCAGCAGGGGGACTAGCGCCGGGGAGCTGTTTTTT.

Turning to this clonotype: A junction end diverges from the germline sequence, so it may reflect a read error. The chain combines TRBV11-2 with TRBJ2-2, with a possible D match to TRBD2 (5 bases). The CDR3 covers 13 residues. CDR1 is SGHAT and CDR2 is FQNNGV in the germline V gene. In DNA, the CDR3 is TGTTCCAGCAGCGATTGGGTGGCCGGGGAACTGTTTTTT. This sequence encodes CSSSDWVAGELFF.

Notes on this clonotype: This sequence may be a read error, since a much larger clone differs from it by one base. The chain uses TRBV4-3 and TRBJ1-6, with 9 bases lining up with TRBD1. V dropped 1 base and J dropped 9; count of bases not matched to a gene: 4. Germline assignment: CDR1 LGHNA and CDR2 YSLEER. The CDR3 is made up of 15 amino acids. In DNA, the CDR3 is TGCGCCAGCAGCCAAGGGACAGGGGCCTGTTCACCCCTCCACTTT. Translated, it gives CASSQGTGACSPLHF.

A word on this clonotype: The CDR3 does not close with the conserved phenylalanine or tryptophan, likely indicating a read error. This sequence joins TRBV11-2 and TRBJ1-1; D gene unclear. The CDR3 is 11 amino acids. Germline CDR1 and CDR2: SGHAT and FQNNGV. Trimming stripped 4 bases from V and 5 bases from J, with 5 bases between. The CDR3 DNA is TGTGCCAGCAGCTCAACGACTGAAGCTTTCGTT. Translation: CASSSTTEAFV.

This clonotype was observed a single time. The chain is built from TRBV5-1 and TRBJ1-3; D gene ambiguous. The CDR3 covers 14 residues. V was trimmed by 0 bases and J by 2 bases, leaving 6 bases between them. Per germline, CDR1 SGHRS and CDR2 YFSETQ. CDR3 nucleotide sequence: TGCGCCAGCAGCTTGGAGGCCCCTGGAAACACCATATATTTT. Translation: CASSLEAPGNTIYF.

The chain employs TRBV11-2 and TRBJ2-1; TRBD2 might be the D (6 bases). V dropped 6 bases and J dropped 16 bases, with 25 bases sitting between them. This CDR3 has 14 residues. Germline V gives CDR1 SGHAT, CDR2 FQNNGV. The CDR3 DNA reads TGTGCCAGCAGGAAGGCGGGAAATCGATCACTACACTTCTTC. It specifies CASRKAGNRSLHFF.

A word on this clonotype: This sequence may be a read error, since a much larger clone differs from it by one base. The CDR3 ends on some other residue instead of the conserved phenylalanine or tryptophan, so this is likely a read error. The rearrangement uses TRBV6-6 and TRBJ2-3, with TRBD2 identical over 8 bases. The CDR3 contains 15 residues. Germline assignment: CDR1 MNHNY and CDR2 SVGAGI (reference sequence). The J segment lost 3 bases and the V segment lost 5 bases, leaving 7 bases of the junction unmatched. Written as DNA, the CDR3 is TGTGCCAGCAGTGTCGGACTAGCTGCGACAGATACGCAGTATCTT. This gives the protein CASSVGLAATDTQYL.

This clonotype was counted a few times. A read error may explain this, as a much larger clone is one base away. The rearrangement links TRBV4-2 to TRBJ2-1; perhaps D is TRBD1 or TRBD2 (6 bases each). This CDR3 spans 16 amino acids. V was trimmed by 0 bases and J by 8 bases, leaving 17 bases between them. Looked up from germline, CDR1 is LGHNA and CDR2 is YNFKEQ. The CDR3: CASSQDGTGRYDEQFF. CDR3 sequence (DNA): TGTGCCAGCAGCCAAGATGGAACAGGGAGGTACGATGAGCAGTTCTTC.

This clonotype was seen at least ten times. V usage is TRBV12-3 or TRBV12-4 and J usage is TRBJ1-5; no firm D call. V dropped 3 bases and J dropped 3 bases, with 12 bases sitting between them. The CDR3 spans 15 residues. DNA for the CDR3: TGTGCCAGCAGTTTGTATCAGCTCATCAATCAGCCCCAGCATTTT. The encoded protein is CASSLYQLINQPQHF.

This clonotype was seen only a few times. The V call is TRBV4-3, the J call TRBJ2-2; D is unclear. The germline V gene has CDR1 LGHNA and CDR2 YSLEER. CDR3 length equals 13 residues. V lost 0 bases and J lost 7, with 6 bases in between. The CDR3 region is CASSQDWYGELFF. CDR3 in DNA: TGCGCCAGCAGCCAAGATTGGTACGGGGAGCTGTTTTTT.

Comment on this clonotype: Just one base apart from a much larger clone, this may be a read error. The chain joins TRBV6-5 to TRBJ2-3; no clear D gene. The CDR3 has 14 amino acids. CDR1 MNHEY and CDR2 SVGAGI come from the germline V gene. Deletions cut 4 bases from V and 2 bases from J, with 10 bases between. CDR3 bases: TGTGCCAGCAGTTTGACACCGCACACAGATACGCAGTATTTT. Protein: CASSLTPHTDTQYF.

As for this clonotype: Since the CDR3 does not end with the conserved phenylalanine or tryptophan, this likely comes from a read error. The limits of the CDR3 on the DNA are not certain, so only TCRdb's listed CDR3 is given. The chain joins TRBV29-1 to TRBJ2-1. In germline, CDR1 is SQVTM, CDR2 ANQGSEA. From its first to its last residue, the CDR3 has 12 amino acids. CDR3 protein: CSVGSGNDEQLS.

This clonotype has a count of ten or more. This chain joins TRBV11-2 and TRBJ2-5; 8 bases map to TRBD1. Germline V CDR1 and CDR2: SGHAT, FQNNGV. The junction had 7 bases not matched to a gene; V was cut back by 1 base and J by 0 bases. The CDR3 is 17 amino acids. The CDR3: CASSLGRGQQYQETQYF. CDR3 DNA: TGTGCCAGCAGCTTAGGCAGGGGGCAACAGTACCAAGAGACCCAGTACTTC.

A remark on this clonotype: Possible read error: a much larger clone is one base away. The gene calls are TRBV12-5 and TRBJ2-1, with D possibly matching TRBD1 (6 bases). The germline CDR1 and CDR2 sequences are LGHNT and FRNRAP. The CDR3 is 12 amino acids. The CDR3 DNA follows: TGTGCTAGTGCTTTGGGACAAAATGAGCAGTTCTTC. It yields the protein CASALGQNEQFF.

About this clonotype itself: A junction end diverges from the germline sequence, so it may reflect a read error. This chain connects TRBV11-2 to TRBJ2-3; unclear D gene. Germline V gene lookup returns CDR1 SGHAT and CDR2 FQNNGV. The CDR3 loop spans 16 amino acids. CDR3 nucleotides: TGTCCCAGCAGCTTCCGAGTAGGAGAGCCCGCAGATACGCAGTATTTT. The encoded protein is CPSSFRVGEPADTQYF.